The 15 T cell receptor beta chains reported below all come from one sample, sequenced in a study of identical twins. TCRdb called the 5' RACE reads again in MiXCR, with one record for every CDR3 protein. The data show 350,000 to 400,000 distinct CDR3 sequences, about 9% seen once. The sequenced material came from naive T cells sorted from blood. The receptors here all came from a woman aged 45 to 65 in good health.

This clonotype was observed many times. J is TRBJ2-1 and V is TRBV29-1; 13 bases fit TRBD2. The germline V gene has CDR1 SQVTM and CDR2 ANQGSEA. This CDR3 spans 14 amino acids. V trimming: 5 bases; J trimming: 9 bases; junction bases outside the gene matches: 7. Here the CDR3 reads CSVRGLAGVGEQFF. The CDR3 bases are TGCAGCGTTCGCGGACTAGCGGGAGTAGGTGAGCAGTTCTTC.

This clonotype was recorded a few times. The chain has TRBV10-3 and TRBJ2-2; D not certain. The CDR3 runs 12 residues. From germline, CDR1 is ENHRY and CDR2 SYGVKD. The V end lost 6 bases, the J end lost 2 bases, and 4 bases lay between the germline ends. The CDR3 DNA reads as TGTGCCATCAGAGTCAACACCGGGGAGCTGTTTTTT. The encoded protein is CAIRVNTGELFF.

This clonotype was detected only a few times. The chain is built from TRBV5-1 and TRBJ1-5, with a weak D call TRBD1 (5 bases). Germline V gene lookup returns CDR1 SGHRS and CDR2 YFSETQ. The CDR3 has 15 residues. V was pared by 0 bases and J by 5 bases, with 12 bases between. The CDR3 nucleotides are TGCGCCAGCAGCTTGGAGGCAGGGAAGCATCAGCCCCAGCATTTT. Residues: CASSLEAGKHQPQHF.

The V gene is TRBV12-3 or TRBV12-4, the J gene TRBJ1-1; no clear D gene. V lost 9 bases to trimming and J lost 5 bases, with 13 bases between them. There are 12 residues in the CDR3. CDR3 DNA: TGTGCCAGTCTTGAGGCGGGGACTGAAGCTTTCTTT. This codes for CASLEAGTEAFF.

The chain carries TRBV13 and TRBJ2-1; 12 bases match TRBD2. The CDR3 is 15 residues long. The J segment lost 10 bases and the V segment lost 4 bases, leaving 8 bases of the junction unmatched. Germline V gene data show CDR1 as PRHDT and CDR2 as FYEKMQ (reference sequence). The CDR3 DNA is TGTGCCAGCAGCTCTAGCGGGGGGGGCTTTGGGGAGCAGTTCTTC. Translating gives CASSSSGGGFGEQFF.

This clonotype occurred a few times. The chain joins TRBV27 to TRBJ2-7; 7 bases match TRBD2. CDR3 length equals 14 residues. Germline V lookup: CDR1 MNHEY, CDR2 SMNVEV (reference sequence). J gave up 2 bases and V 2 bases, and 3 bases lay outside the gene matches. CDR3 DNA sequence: TGTGCCAGCAGTTTAAGCGGGACCCCCTACGAGCAGTACTTC. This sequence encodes CASSLSGTPYEQYF.

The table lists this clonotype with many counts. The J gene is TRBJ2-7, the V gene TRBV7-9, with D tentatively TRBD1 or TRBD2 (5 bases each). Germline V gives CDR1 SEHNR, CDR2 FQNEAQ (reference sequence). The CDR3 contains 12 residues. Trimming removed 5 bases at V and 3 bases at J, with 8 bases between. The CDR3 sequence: CASSRDGYEQYV. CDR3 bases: TGTGCCAGCAGCAGGGACGGCTACGAGCAGTACGTC.

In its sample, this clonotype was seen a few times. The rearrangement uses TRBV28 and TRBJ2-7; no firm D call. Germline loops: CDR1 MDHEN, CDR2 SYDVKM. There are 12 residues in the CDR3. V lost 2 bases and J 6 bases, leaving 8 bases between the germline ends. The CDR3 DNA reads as TGTGCCAGCAGTTTAAATTTGGGCGAGCAGTACTTC. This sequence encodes CASSLNLGEQYF.

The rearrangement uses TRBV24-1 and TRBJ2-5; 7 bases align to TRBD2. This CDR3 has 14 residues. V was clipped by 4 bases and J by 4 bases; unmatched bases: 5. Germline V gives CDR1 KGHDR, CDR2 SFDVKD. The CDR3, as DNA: TGTGCCACCAGTGACAGCGGGATCTCAGAGACCCAGTACTTC. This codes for CATSDSGISETQYF.

The CDR3 DNA follows: TGTGCCAGCAGCCAGCGAAGGACAGGAGGCTCGAACACTGAAGCTTTCTTT. Translation: CASSQRRTGGSNTEAFF. This chain uses TRBV4-2 with TRBJ1-1; 7 nucleotides line up with TRBD1. CDR3 length: 17 residues. The V gene end was trimmed by 3 bases and the J gene end by 1 base; junction bases not matched to a gene: 11. The germline gives CDR1 LGHNA, CDR2 YNFKEQ.

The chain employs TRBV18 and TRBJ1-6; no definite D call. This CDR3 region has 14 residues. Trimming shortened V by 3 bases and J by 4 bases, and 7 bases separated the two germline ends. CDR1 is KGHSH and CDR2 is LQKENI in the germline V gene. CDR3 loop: CASSPSDYNSPLHF. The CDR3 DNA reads TGTGCCAGCTCACCGAGCGATTATAATTCACCCCTCCACTTT.

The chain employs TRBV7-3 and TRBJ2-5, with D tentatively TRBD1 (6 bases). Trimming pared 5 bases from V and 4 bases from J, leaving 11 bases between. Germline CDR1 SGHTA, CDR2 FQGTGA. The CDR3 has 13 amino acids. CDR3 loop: CASSQGRGETQYF. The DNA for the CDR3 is TGTGCCAGCAGCCAGGGCAGGGGAGAGACCCAGTACTTC.

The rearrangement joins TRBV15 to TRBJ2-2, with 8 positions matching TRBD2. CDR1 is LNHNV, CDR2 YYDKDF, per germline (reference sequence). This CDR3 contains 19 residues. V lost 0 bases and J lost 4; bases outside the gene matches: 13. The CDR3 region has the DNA TGTGCCACCAGCAGAGATAGGTGGACTAGCCAAAGCGTCACCGGGGAGCTGTTTTTT. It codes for CATSRDRWTSQSVTGELFF.

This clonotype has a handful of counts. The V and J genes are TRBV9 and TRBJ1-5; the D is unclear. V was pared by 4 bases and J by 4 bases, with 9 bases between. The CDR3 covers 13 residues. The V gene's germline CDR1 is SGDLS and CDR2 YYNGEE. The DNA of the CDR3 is TGTGCCAGCAGCAGAACCGTTAATCAGCCCCAGCATTTT. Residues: CASSRTVNQPQHF.

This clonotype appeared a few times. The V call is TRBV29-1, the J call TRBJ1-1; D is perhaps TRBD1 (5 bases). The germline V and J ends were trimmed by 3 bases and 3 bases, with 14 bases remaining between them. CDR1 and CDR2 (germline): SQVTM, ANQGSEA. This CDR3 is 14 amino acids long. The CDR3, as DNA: TGCAGCGTTGATGATGGGGCAGCCGACACTGAAGCTTTCTTT. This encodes CSVDDGAADTEAFF. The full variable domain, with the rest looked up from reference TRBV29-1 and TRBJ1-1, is SAVISQKPSRDICQRGTSLTIQCQVDSQVTMMFWYRQQPGQSLTLIATANQGSEATYESGFVIDKFPISRPNLTFSTLTVSNMSPEDSSIYLCSVDDGAADTEAFFGQGTRLTVV.